A selection of T cell receptor beta chains follows, all from one sample in a study of OX40 agonist ivuxolimab in advanced cancers. The protocol was immunoSEQ multiplex PCR, while the TCRdb copy is restricted to in-frame clones and leaves out a portion. Among approximately 74,000 clones listed, about 90% were seen once. Source: CD4+ or CD8+ T cells sorted from blood, taken in a trial of the OX40 agonist ivuxolimab. The receptors originated from an adult with an advanced solid tumor such as melanoma, head and neck, liver or kidney cancer. CDR3s include the opening cysteine and the closing phenylalanine or tryptophan. A D gene is named only where the DNA matches it firmly. Rows may omit the clone size; those that give it use once, few, many or a size class.

V gene	J gene	clone size	D gene	CDR3 DNA	CDR3 protein
TRBV13	TRBJ2-3	NA	NA	TGTGCCAGCAGCCCAGCGGACCGTCCCACAGATACGCAGTATTTT	CASSPADRPTDTQYF
TRBV7-3	TRBJ1-1	NA	NA	TGTGCCAGCAGCTTAGGGGGGTCCCCTGAAGCTTTCTTT	CASSLGGSPEAFF
TRBV6-5	TRBJ1-1	NA	NA	TGTGCCAGCAGTTACGTCGTGGGGGGGAACACTGAAGCTTTCTTT	CASSYVVGGNTEAFF
TRBV7-2	TRBJ2-3	NA	TRBD2	TGTGCCAGCAGCCCCCTAGCGGGGGCGGGCACAGATACGCAGTATTTT	CASSPLAGAGTDTQYF
TRBV5-8	TRBJ1-1	once	NA	TGTGCCAGCAGCCTAGATGGGAGATGGACTGAAGCTTTCTTT	CASSLDGRWTEAFF
TRBV6-5	TRBJ1-1	NA	NA	TGTGCCAGCAGTTACTTAGGACACCCGAACACTGAAGCTTTCTTT	CASSYLGHPNTEAFF
TRBV2	TRBJ2-7	many	NA	TGTGCCAGCAAGGAGGACGAGCAGTACTTC	CASKEDEQYF
TRBV21-1	TRBJ2-3	NA	NA	TGTGCCAGCCCCGGGGGTCCACCGTCAGATACGCAGTATTTT	CASPGGPPSDTQYF
TRBV5-6	TRBJ1-5	NA	NA	TGTGCCAGCAGCCTAAGGGAGGGCAATCAGCCCCAGCATTTT	CASSLREGNQPQHF
TRBV12-2	TRBJ1-2	NA	NA	TGTGCAAGTCGCTTAGTAGGAGGTCGGTGGATAAAACACAACTATGGCTACACCTTC	CASRLVGGRWIKHNYGYTF
TRBV7-8	TRBJ2-1	NA	NA	TGTGCCAGCAGTTTTGGAGGGACAGCCTCCTACAATGAGCAGTTCTTC	CASSFGGTASYNEQFF
TRBV21-1	TRBJ2-5	once	NA	TGTGCCAGACTGAAGCCGGGACAAAGGGAGACCCAGTACTTC	CARLKPGQRETQYF
TRBV19	TRBJ1-4	NA	NA	TGTGCCAGTAGTACGGACAGATCAACTAATGAAAAACTGTTTTTT	CASSTDRSTNEKLFF
TRBV19	TRBJ2-7	NA	TRBD1	TGTGCCAGTAACGCAGGGACAGGGTTTTACGAGCAGTACTTC	CASNAGTGFYEQYF
TRBV7-2	TRBJ1-1	NA	NA	TGTGCCAGCAGCTTAGGGTTTCGAGGGGACACTGAAGCTTTCTTT	CASSLGFRGDTEAFF
TRBV6-1	TRBJ1-2	once	NA	TGTGCCAGCAGTGAAATTAGTGAGCATAACTATGGCTACACCTTC	CASSEISEHNYGYTF
TRBV2	TRBJ1-2	once	NA	TGTGCCAGCAGTGACAGCTATGGCTACACCTTC	CASSDSYGYTF
TRBV27	TRBJ1-1	NA	NA	TGTGCCAGCAGTTGGGGCACAGGGCCCGGGTTGTACACTGAAGCTTTCTTT	CASSWGTGPGLYTEAFF
TRBV18	TRBJ2-7	NA	TRBD1	TGTGCCAGCTCACCACCTCCGGGACAGGGTACCAACTACGAGCAGTACTTC	CASSPPPGQGTNYEQYF
TRBV27	TRBJ1-2	NA	NA	TGTGCCAGCAGTTTATCCACAGTCCAATACCGCGGGTTGGATGGCTACACCTTC	CASSLSTVQYRGLDGYTF
TRBV2	TRBJ1-2	NA	TRBD1	TGTGCCAGCAGCGCTACCCAGGGGGCGATACTTGGCTACACCTTC	CASSATQGAILGYTF
TRBV27	TRBJ2-1	NA	TRBD2	TGTGCCAGCAGTCAGGGACTAGCGGGGTACTACAATGAGCAGTTCTTC	CASSQGLAGYYNEQFF
TRBV6-6	TRBJ2-5	NA	NA	TGTGCCAGCAGTTACACGCACGGGGATATCGAGACCCAGTACTTC	CASSYTHGDIETQYF
TRBV29-1	TRBJ2-7	NA	TRBD1	TGCAGCGTTGCCCCGGGACAGGGGTCCTACGAGCAGTACTTC	CSVAPGQGSYEQYF
TRBV19	TRBJ2-1	once	NA	TGTGCCAGTAGAATCAGCAATGAGCAGTTCTTC	CASRISNEQFF
TRBV7-6	TRBJ1-2	NA	TRBD1	TGTGCCAGCAGCCCTTCGTGGACAGGGCGGAGTGGCTACACCTTC	CASSPSWTGRSGYTF
TRBV6-1	TRBJ1-1	NA	NA	TGTGCCAGCAGTATAGGGGCCGCTGAAGCTTTCTTT	CASSIGAAEAFF